This TCR beta chain was captured by sequencing in a study of graft-versus-host responses after intestinal transplantation. Turning to the study itself: Tacrolimus and steroids were given for two to four years to all recipients after anti-thymocyte globulin induction. Study observations and caveats: The recipient marrow held GvH clones, and some of them showed up first in ileum or blood. With peak circulating GvH clone levels came an association with early post-transplant HvG declines.

On this clone itself: Antigen unknown.

Profiled with immunoSEQ multiplex PCR; TCRdb holds only in-frame clones, not every one. The sample contains 50,000 or so clones, approximately 90% of which appear only once. The CDR3 totals 14 residues. V dropped 1 base and J dropped 1 base, with 7 bases sitting between them. Germline V gene lookup returns CDR1 MNHNS and CDR2 SASEGT. This chain links TRBV6-1 with TRBJ1-2, with D uncertain. The clonotype was recovered from a human patient who received an intestinal transplant, so some T cells may come from the graft donor. Sample: PBMCs, taken around 120 days after intestinal transplantation. This CDR3 reads CASSEDLLNYGYTF. CDR3 coding DNA: TGTGCCAGCAGTGAAGACCTCCTTAACTATGGCTACACCTTC.